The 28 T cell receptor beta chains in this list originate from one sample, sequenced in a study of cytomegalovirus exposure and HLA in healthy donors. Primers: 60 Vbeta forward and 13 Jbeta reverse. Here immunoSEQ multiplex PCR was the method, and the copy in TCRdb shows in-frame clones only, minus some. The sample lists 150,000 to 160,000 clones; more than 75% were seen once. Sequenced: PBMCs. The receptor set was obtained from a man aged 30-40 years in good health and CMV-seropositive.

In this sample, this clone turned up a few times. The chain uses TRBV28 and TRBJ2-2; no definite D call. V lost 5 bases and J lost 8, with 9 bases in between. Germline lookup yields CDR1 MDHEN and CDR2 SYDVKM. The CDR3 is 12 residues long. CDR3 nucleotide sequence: TGTGCCAGCAGTACAACATGGGGGGAGCTGTTTTTT. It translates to CASSTTWGELFF.

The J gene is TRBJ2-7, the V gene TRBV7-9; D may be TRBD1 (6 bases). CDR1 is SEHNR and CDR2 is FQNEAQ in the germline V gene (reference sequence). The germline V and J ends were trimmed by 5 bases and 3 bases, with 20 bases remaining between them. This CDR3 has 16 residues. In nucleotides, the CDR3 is TGTGCCAGCAGCGCCCGGACAGCAAATCACTTCTACGAGCAGTACTTC. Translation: CASSARTANHFYEQYF.

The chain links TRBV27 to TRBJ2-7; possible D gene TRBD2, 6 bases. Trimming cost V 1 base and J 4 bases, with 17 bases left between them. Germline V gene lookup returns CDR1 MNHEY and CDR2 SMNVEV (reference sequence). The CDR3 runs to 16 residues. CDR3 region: CASSLFGGARAYEQYF. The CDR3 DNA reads TGTGCCAGCAGTTTATTCGGGGGAGCACGCGCATACGAGCAGTACTTC.

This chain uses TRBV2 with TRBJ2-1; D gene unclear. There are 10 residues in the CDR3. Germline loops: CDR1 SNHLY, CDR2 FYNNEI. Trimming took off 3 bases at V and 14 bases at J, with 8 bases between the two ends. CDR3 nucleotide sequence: TGTGCCAGCAGTGACTTAGTTAAGTTCTTC. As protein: CASSDLVKFF. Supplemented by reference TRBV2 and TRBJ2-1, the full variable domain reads EPEVTQTPSHQVTQMGQEVILRCVPISNHLYFYWYRQILGQKVEFLVSFYNNEISEKSEIFDDQFSVERPDGSNFTLKIRSTKLEDSAMYFCASSDLVKFFGPGTRLTVL.

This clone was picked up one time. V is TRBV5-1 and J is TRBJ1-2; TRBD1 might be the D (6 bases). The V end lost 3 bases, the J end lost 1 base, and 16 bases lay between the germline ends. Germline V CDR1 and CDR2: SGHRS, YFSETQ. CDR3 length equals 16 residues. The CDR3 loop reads CASSSYPDRFNYGYTF. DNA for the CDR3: TGCGCCAGCAGCTCATATCCCGACAGGTTTAACTATGGCTACACCTTC.

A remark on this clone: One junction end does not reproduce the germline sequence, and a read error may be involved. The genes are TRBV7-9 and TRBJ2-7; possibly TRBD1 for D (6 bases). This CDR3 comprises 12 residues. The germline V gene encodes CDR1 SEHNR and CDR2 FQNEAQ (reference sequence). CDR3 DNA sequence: TGTTCCAGCAGCTTCAGGGGATTCGAGCAGTACTTC. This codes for CSSSFRGFEQYF.

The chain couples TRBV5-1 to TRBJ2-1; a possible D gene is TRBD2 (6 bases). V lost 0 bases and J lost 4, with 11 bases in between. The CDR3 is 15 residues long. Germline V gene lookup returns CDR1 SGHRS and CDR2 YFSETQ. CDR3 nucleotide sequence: TGCGCCAGCAGCTTGGTGGCTAGCGAGTACAATGAGCAGTTCTTC. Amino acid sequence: CASSLVASEYNEQFF.

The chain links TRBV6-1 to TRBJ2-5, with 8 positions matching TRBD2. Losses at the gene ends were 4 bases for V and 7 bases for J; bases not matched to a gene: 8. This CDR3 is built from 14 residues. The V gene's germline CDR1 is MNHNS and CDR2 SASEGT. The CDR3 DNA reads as TGTGCCAGCAGTGCGGGACTAGGGGTCGGGACCCAGTACTTC. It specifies CASSAGLGVGTQYF.

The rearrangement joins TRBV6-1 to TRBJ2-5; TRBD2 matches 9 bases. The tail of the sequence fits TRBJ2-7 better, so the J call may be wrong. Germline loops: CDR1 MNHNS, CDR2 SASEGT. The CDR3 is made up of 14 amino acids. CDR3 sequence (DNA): TGTGCCAGCAGTAGACTAGCGGAACAGTACGAGCAGTACTTC. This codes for CASSRLAEQYEQYF.

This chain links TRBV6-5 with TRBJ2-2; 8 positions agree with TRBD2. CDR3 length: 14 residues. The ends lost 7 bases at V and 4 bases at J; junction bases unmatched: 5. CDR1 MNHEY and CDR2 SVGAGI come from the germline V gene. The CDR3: CASIREGPTGELFF. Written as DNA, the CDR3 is TGTGCCAGCATCCGGGAGGGTCCCACCGGGGAGCTGTTTTTT.

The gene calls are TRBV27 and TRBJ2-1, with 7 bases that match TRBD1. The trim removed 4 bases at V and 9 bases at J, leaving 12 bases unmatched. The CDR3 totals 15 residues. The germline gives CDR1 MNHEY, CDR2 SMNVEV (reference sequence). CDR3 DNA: TGTGCCAGCAGTTCCCACAGGGGCCCCTATCTTGAGCAGTTCTTC. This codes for CASSSHRGPYLEQFF.

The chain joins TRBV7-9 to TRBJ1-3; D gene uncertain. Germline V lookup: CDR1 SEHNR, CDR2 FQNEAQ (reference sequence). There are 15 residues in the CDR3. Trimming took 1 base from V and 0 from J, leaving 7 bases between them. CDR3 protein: CASSLDRVSGNTIYF. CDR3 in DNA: TGTGCCAGCAGCTTAGACAGAGTCTCTGGAAACACCATATATTTT.

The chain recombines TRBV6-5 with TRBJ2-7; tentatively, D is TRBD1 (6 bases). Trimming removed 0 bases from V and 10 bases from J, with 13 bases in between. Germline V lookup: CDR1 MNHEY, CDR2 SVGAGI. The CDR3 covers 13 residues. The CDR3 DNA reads TGTGCCAGCAGTTACTCCCGGGACACACGTCAGTACTTC. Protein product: CASSYSRDTRQYF.

Written as DNA, the CDR3 is TGCGCCAGCAGCCAAGAGGCCAGTTCAAACTATGGCTACACCTTC. Its translation: CASSQEASSNYGYTF. The chain carries TRBV4-1 and TRBJ1-2, with D uncertain. The CDR3 has 15 residues. The V and J ends lost 0 bases and 2 bases respectively, with 10 bases between them. Germline V CDR1 and CDR2: MGHRA, YSYEKL.

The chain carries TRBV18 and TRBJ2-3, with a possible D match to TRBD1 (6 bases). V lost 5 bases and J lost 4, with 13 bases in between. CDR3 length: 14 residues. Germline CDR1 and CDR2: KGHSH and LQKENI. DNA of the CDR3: TGTGCCAGCTCAATGCTCAGGGGCCCAGATACGCAGTATTTT. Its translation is CASSMLRGPDTQYF.

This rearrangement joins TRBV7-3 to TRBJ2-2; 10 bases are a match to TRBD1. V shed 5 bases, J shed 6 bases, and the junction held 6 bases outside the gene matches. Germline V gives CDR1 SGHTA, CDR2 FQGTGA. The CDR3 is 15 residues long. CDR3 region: CASSRTGGTPGELFF. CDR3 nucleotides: TGTGCCAGCAGCCGGACAGGGGGTACCCCCGGGGAGCTGTTTTTT.

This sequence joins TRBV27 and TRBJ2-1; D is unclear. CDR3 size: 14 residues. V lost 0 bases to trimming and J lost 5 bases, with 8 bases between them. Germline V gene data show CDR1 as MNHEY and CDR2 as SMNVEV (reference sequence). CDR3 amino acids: CASSLSHTNNEQFF. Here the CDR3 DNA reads TGTGCCAGCAGTTTATCCCACACAAACAATGAGCAGTTCTTC.

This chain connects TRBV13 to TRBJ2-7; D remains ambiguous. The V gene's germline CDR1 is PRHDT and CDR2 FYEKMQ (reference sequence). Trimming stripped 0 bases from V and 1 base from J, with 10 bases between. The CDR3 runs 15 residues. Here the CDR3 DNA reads TGTGCCAGCAGCTTAGGTATGGCTGCATCCTACGAGCAGTACTTC. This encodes CASSLGMAASYEQYF. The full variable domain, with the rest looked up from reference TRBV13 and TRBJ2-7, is AAGVIQSPRHLIKEKRETATLKCYPIPRHDTVYWYQQGPGQDPQFLISFYEKMQSDKGSIPDRFSAQQFSDYHSELNMSSLELGDSALYFCASSLGMAASYEQYFGPGTRLTVT.

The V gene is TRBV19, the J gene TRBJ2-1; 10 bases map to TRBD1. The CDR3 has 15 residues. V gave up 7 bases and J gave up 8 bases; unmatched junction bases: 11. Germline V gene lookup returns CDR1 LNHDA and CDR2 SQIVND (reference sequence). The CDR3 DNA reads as TGTGCCAGTACAGACCCGGGACAGGGGTCTGATGAGCAGTTCTTC. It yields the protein CASTDPGQGSDEQFF.

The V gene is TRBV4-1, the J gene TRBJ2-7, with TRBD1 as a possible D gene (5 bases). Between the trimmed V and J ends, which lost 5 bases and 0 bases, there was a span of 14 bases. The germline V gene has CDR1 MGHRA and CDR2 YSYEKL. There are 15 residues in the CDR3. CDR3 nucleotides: TGCGCCAGCAGCGCCCGACAGAGCAGCTCCTACGAGCAGTACTTC. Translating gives CASSARQSSSYEQYF.

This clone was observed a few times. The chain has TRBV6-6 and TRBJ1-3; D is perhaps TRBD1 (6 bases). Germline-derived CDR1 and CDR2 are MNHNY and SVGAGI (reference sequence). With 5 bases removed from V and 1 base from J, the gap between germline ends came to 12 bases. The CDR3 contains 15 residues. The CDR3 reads CASSKETGSGNTIYF. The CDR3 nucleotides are TGTGCCAGCAGTAAAGAGACAGGTTCTGGAAACACCATATATTTT.

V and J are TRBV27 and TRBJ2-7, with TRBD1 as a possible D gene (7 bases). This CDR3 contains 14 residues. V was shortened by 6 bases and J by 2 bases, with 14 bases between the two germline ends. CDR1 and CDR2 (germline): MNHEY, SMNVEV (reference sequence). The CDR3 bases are TGTGCCAGCAGATGGGCAGGGGGGACCTACGAGCAGTACTTC. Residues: CASRWAGGTYEQYF.

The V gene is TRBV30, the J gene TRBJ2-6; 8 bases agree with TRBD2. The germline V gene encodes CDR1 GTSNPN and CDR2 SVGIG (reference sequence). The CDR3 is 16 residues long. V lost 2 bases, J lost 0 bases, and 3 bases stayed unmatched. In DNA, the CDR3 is TGTGCCTGGAGTACCAGCGGGAGCTCTGGGGCCAACGTCCTGACTTTC. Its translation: CAWSTSGSSGANVLTF.

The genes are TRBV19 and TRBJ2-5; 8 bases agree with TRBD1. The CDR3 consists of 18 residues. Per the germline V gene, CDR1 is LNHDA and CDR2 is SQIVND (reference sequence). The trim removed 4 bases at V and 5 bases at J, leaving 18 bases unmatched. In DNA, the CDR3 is TGTGCCAGTAGTACCCGGACAGGGAGGAGTATCTTGGGGGAGACCCAGTACTTC. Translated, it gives CASSTRTGRSILGETQYF. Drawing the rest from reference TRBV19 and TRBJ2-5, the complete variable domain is DGGITQSPKYLFRKEGQNVTLSCEQNLNHDAMYWYRQDPGQGLRLIYYSQIVNDFQKGDIAEGYSVSREKKESFPLTVTSAQKNPTAFYLCASSTRTGRSILGETQYFGPGTRLLVL.

CDR3 nucleotide sequence: TGTGCCAGTAGTACTAGGACTAGCGGCACAGATACGCAGTATTTT. Its protein product is CASSTRTSGTDTQYF. J is TRBJ2-3 and V is TRBV19; the match to TRBD2 covers 9 bases. This CDR3 spans 15 amino acids. From germline, CDR1 is LNHDA and CDR2 SQIVND (reference sequence). After removal of 4 bases from V and 1 base from J, the junction contained 3 bases not matched to a gene.

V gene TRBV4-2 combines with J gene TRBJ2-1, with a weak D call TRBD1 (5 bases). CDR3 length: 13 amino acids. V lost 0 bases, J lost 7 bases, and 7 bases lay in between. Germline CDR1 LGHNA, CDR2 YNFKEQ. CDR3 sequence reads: CASSQDPGNEQFF. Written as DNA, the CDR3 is TGTGCCAGCAGCCAAGATCCAGGGAATGAGCAGTTCTTC.

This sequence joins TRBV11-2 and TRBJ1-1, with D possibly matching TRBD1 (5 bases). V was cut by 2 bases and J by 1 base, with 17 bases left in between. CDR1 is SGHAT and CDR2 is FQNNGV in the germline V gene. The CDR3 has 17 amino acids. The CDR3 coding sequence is TGTGCCAGCAGCTTAAGTTTCGGTTTGACAGAGAACACTGAAGCTTTCTTT. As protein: CASSLSFGLTENTEAFF.

CDR3: CASSTPGTGMGEQFF. CDR3 DNA sequence: TGTGCCAGCAGTACCCCCGGGACAGGGATGGGTGAGCAGTTCTTC. The J gene is TRBJ2-1, the V gene TRBV27; TRBD1 agrees at 9 bases. The length of the CDR3 is 15 residues. Germline CDR1 is MNHEY and CDR2 is SMNVEV (reference sequence). V trimming: 5 bases; J trimming: 9 bases; junction bases outside the gene matches: 11.